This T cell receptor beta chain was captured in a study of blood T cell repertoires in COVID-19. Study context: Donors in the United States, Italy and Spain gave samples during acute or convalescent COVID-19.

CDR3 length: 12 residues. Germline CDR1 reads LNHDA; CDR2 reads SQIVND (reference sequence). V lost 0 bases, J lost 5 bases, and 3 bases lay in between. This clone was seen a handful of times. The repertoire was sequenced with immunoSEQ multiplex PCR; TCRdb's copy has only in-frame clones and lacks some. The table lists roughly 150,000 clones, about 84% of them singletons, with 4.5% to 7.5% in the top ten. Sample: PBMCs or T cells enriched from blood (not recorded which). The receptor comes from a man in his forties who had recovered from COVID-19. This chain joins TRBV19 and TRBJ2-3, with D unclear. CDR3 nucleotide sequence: TGTGCCAGTAGTATAGATCAAGATACGCAGTATTTT. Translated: CASSIDQDTQYF.